This T cell receptor beta chain derives from a study of T cells after yellow fever vaccination. The CDR3 has 15 residues. V lost 8 bases to trimming and J lost 2 bases, with 13 bases between them. Using its own MiXCR run on the 5' RACE reads, TCRdb lists one record per CDR3 protein. Here the sample spans about 85,000 distinct CDR3 sequences, 13% being singletons. This clonotype occurred a few times. This chain uses TRBV12-3 or TRBV12-4 with TRBJ2-6; D unresolved. The starting material was CD8+ T cells not binding an NS4B(214-222) dextramer, sorted from PBMCs, obtained 21 days after the first yellow fever vaccination. The TCR originated in a man aged 18-30 years who received the YFV17D yellow fever vaccine. The CDR3 sequence: CASRLRTAGANVLTF. As DNA, the CDR3 is TGTGCCAGCCGCCTACGTACAGCTGGGGCCAACGTCCTGACTTTC.